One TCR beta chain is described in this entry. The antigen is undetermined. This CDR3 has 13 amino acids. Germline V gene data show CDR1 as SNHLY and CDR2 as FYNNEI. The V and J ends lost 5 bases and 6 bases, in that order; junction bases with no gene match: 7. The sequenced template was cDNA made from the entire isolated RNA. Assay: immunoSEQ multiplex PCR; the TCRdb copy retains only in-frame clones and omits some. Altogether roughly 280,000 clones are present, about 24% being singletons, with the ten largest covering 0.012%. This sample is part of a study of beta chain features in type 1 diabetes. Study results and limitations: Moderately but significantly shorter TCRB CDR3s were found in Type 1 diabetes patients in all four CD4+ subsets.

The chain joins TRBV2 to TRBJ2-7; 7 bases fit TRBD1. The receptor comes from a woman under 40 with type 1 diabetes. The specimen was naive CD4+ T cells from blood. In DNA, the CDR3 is TGTGCCAGCAGTCAACAGGGGTCTGGCGAGCAGTACTTC. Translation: CASSQQGSGEQYF.